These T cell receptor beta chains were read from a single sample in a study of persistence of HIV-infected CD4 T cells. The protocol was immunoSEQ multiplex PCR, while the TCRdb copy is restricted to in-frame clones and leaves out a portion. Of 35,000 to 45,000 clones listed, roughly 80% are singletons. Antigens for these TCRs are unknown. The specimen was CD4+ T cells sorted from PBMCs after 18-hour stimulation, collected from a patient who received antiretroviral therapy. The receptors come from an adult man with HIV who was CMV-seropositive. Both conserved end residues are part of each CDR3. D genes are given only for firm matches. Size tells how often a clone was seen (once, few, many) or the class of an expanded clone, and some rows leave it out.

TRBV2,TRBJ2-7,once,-,CASSTNRNYYEQYF,TGTGCCAGCAGTACTAACCGGAACTACTACGAGCAGTACTTC
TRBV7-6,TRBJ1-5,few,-,CASSLGGPNQPQHF,TGTGCCAGCAGCTTAGGAGGGCCCAATCAGCCCCAGCATTTT
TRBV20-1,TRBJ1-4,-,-,CSARAGPDRPF,TGCAGTGCTAGAGCGGGCCCCGACAGGCCCTTT
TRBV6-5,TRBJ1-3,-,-,CASSYVGRSSGNTIYF,TGTGCCAGCAGTTACGTCGGACGGTCCTCTGGAAACACCATATATTTT
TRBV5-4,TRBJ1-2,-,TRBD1,CASSPARDRANYGYTF,TGTGCCAGCAGCCCCGCAAGGGACAGGGCTAACTATGGCTACACCTTC
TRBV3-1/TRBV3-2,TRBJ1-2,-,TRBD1,CASLGQDNYGYTF,TGTGCCAGCTTGGGACAGGACAACTATGGCTACACCTTC
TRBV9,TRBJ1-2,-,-,CASSREGSYGYTF,TGTGCCAGCAGCCGAGAGGGGAGCTATGGCTACACCTTC
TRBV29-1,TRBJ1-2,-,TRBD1,CSVEGTGDYGYTF,TGCAGCGTTGAAGGGACAGGGGATTATGGCTACACCTTC
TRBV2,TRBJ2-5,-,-,CASIQTDRNQETQYF,TGTGCCAGCATCCAAACCGACAGGAACCAAGAGACCCAGTACTTC
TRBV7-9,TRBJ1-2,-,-,CASSSRRAYSYTF,TGTGCCAGCAGCTCTCGAAGGGCCTATAGCTACACCTTC
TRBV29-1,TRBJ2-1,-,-,CSVDTGYNEQFF,TGCAGCGTCGATACAGGGTACAATGAGCAGTTCTTC
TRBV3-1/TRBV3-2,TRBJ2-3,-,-,CASSQDPGVNTQYF,TGTGCCAGCAGCCAAGACCCGGGAGTAAATACGCAGTATTTT
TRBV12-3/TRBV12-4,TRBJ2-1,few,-,CASSLGAIKQFF,TGTGCCAGCAGTTTGGGGGCTATTAAGCAGTTCTTC
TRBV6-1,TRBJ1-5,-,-,CASSDTPGGNQPQHF,TGTGCCAGCAGTGACACACCCGGGGGCAATCAGCCCCAGCATTTT
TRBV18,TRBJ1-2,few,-,CASSPARASLYGYTF,TGTGCCAGCTCACCAGCCCGGGCGTCTCTCTATGGCTACACCTTC
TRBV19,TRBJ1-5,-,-,CASSRRSGNQPQHF,TGTGCCAGTAGTCGCCGTTCTGGGAATCAGCCCCAGCATTTT
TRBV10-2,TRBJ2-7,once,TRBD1,CASSPDRERYEQYF,TGCGCCAGCAGTCCGGACAGGGAAAGGTACGAGCAGTACTTC
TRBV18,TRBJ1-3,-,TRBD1,CASSPPRTGSGNTIYF,TGTGCCAGCTCACCACCGAGGACAGGCTCTGGAAACACCATATATTTT
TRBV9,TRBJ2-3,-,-,CASSVIGGPEGTQYF,TGTGCCAGCAGCGTAATCGGGGGTCCTGAGGGTACGCAGTATTTT
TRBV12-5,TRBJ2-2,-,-,CASGSGSNTGELFF,TGTGCTAGTGGTTCCGGCAGTAACACCGGGGAGCTGTTTTTT
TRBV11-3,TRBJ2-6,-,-,CASSSSGAGANVLTF,TGTGCCAGCAGCTCATCGGGGGCTGGGGCCAACGTCCTGACTTTC
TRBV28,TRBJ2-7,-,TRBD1,CASSLVGTGDVEQYF,TGTGCCAGCAGTTTGGTAGGGACAGGGGACGTCGAGCAGTACTTC
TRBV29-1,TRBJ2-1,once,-,CSARRVSSYNEQFF,TGCAGCGCGCGGAGGGTCAGCTCCTACAATGAGCAGTTCTTC
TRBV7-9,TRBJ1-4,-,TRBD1,CASSSSGTGNEKLFF,TGTGCCAGCAGCTCATCCGGGACAGGGAATGAAAAACTGTTTTTT
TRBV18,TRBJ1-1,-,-,CASSPRENRLEAFF,TGTGCCAGCTCACCAAGGGAAAACAGGCTTGAAGCTTTCTTT
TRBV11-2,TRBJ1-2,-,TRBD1,CASSYRPSSGGESNYGYTF,TGTGCCAGCAGCTACCGACCAAGTTCAGGGGGAGAAAGTAACTATGGCTACACCTTC